This T cell receptor beta chain was recovered during a study of chemoradiotherapy in HPV16-positive cancers. Study overall: Candidate HPV-specific clones and shared TCR motifs came from a couple of HPV16-positive patients. Study results and caveats: HPV-specific T cells were functionally defined from only a couple of HPV16-positive patients. HPV-responsive T-cell expansion during chemoradiotherapy was linked to improved recurrence-free survival in HPV16-positive patients. Candidate HPV-specific clones and E7-related TCR motifs grew in tumor during treatment.

Comment on this clone: As yet, its antigen is unknown. The junction does not match germline at one end; this may be a read error. The same CDR3 also results from other DNA sequences found in this sample.

Measured with immunoSEQ multiplex PCR; TCRdb has only the in-frame clones, and not every one. The sample consists of roughly 2,900 clones, about 83% of them appearing once. Germline CDR1 and CDR2: LGHNA and YSLEER. There are 17 residues in the CDR3. The specimen comprised tumor tissue, sampled from a patient who underwent chemoradiotherapy. The source is a human donor with HPV-associated anogenital cancer. The chain employs TRBV4-3 and TRBJ1-1; 8 nucleotides agree with TRBD1. CDR3 DNA sequence: TGCGCCAGCAGCCAAGATCTGTCAGGGGGCCGGGGCACTGAAGCCTTCTTT. Its translation is CASSQDLSGGRGTEAFF.